These 10 T cell receptor beta chains came from one sample sequenced in a study of blood T cell repertoires in COVID-19. The protocol was immunoSEQ multiplex PCR, while the TCRdb copy is restricted to in-frame clones and leaves out a portion. In the table there are around 62,000 clones, roughly 80% of which are singletons. The source material was peripheral blood. The receptors derive from a man between 45 and 60 years old with active COVID-19.

The CDR3 DNA reads as TGTGCCAGCAGCTGGGGACTACTCACCGGGGAGCTGTTTTTT. It codes for CASSWGLLTGELFF. The chain uses TRBV7-9 and TRBJ2-2; TRBD2 agrees at 7 bases. The germline gives CDR1 SEHNR, CDR2 FQNEAQ (reference sequence). The CDR3 loop spans 14 amino acids. The V gene end was trimmed by 4 bases and the J gene end by 4 bases; junction bases not matched to a gene: 3.

The chain couples TRBV11-2 to TRBJ2-5; D perhaps matches TRBD1 (5 bases). This CDR3 spans 14 amino acids. The V gene lost 1 base and the J gene lost 5 bases, with 11 bases spanning the gap. Germline CDR1 is SGHAT and CDR2 is FQNNGV. The CDR3 sequence is CASSLGRQSETQYF. As DNA, the CDR3 is TGTGCCAGCAGCTTAGGGCGACAGAGTGAGACCCAGTACTTC.

The chain uses TRBV3-1 (or the pseudogene TRBV3-2) and TRBJ2-2; TRBD2 matches at 13 bases. CDR1 and CDR2 (germline): LGHDT, YNNKEL (reference sequence). The CDR3 covers 17 residues. Trimming at V came to 0 bases and at J to 6 bases, leaving 4 bases not matched to a gene. The CDR3 sequence: CASSQDGLAGAPGELFF. DNA for the CDR3: TGTGCCAGCAGCCAAGATGGACTAGCGGGAGCCCCCGGGGAGCTGTTTTTT.

This rearrangement joins TRBV7-8 to TRBJ2-3; the match to TRBD2 covers 7 bases. Per the germline V gene, CDR1 is SGHVS and CDR2 is FQNEAQ. The CDR3 sequence is 16 residues long. The V gene end was trimmed by 5 bases and the J gene end by 2 bases; junction bases not matched to a gene: 10. The CDR3 protein is CASSPGLVGPTDTQYF. CDR3 DNA: TGTGCCAGCAGCCCCGGACTAGTTGGCCCCACAGATACGCAGTATTTT.

V gene TRBV5-4 combines with J gene TRBJ1-3, with 7 bases identical to TRBD1. Trimming took 0 bases from V and 0 from J; bases not matched to a gene: 3. The germline V gene encodes CDR1 SGHNT and CDR2 YYREEE (reference sequence). The CDR3 loop spans 16 amino acids. The CDR3 nucleotides are TGTGCCAGCAGCTTGGTTGGGACAGACTCTGGAAACACCATATATTTT. It translates to CASSLVGTDSGNTIYF.

V and J are TRBV10-3 and TRBJ2-7; D perhaps matches TRBD1 (7 bases). V was cut by 2 bases and J by 5 bases, with 13 bases left in between. Germline lookup yields CDR1 ENHRY and CDR2 SYGVKD. The CDR3 totals 14 residues. CDR3 region: CAISEVRGVHEQYF. The CDR3 DNA reads TGTGCCATCAGTGAGGTCAGGGGGGTTCACGAGCAGTACTTC.

This chain links TRBV11-1 with TRBJ2-3; 7 bases match TRBD1. Per the germline V gene, CDR1 is SGHAT and CDR2 is FQDESV (reference sequence). Unmatched junction bases numbered 4, after V lost 5 bases and J lost 2 bases. The CDR3 extends over 14 amino acids. The CDR3, as DNA: TGTGCCAGCAGCCCAGGGACAGACACAGATACGCAGTATTTT. Translating it yields CASSPGTDTDTQYF.

This chain joins TRBV11-3 and TRBJ2-7; D is possibly TRBD2 (6 bases). The CDR3 has 14 residues. Germline V gene lookup returns CDR1 SGHNT and CDR2 YENEEA. Trimming removed 4 bases at V and 5 bases at J, with 15 bases between. CDR3: CASSSREKKNEQYF. The DNA of the CDR3 is TGTGCCAGCAGCTCCCGGGAGAAAAAAAACGAGCAGTACTTC. The full variable domain, its missing parts supplied by reference TRBV11-3 and TRBJ2-7, is EAGVVQSPRYKIIEKKQPVAFWCNPISGHNTLYWYLQNLGQGPELLIRYENEEAVDDSQLPKDRFSAERLKGVDSTLKIQPAELGDSAVYLCASSSREKKNEQYFGPGTRLTVT.

This clone was detected a few times. The rearrangement links TRBV13 to TRBJ2-7, with TRBD1 matching over 10 bases. Trimming cost V 2 bases and J 2 bases; bases outside gene matches: 3. Germline loops: CDR1 PRHDT, CDR2 FYEKMQ (reference sequence). This CDR3 is built from 15 residues. The CDR3 region has the DNA TGTGCCAGCAGCTTACCGACAGGGGGCGCCTACGAGCAGTACTTC. Amino acids: CASSLPTGGAYEQYF.

This chain uses TRBV19 with TRBJ2-7; TRBD1 matches at 8 bases. Germline trimming cut 4 bases from V and 6 bases from J; bases unmatched to any gene: 8. Germline assignment: CDR1 LNHDA and CDR2 SQIVND (reference sequence). The CDR3 is 14 residues long. In DNA form, the CDR3 reads TGTGCCAGTAGTACAGGACAGGGAGGTTCCGAGCAGTACTTC. Translation gives CASSTGQGGSEQYF.